The 30 T cell receptor beta chains below all came from one sample that was sequenced in a study of blood T cells in healthy people across ages (dated by TCRdb to 2013 to 2016). The library relied on 5' RACE. Data came from an Illumina HiSeq 2500. The second PCR ran for about 7 to 11 cycles and used a J-beta primer mix along with a sample-barcoded 5' primer. TCRdb reanalyzed the raw reads on its own, using fastp at Q25 for trimming and MiXCR for clone calling, and kept in-frame beta chains. Entries that share a CDR3 protein sequence are merged under the most common genes and DNA. In all, the sample holds 800,000 or so distinct CDR3 sequences, and approximately 65% of those were seen once. The ten largest clones add up to about 30% of the sample. Source material: blood. All receptors come from a man aged 30-40 years in good health.

This clonotype was detected only a few times. This rearrangement joins TRBV2 to TRBJ2-3; perhaps TRBD1 as D (6 bases). Trimming pared 4 bases from V and 4 bases from J, leaving 18 bases between. The CDR3 extends over 16 amino acids. Germline loops: CDR1 SNHLY, CDR2 FYNNEI. Here the CDR3 DNA reads TGTGCCAGCAGTGTGGGTGGCAGGGGATCGTCAGATACGCAGTATTTT. The encoded protein is CASSVGGRGSSDTQYF.

The V gene is TRBV4-2, the J gene TRBJ2-4; no reliable D call. The J call is doubtful: the DNA matches TRBJ2-7 better. Per the germline V gene, CDR1 is LGHNA and CDR2 is YNFKEQ. There are 13 residues in the CDR3. CDR3 DNA: TGTGCCAGCAGCCAAAGCGACGGAAACGAGCAGTACTTC. Its translation is CASSQSDGNEQYF.

This clonotype has at least ten counts. This chain connects TRBV20-1 to TRBJ2-1; 7 positions match TRBD1. J lost 10 bases, V lost 5 bases, and 8 bases had no gene match. Germline V CDR1 and CDR2: DFQATT, SNEGSKA (reference sequence). The CDR3 is 12 residues long. The CDR3 spells CSAHETGQEQFF. CDR3 bases: TGCAGTGCTCATGAGACAGGGCAAGAGCAGTTCTTC.

The rearrangement links TRBV11-2 to TRBJ1-5; D is unclear. Trimming removed 1 base from V and 9 bases from J, with 13 bases in between. This CDR3 region has 14 residues. Germline CDR1 is SGHAT and CDR2 is FQNNGV. Here the CDR3 reads CASSLVPLPAPQHF. The CDR3 DNA sequence: TGTGCCAGCAGCTTAGTTCCCCTTCCAGCGCCCCAGCATTTT.

J is TRBJ2-3 and V is TRBV6-2 or TRBV6-3; D is possibly TRBD2 (6 bases). From germline, CDR1 is MNHEY and CDR2 SVGEGT. Deletions cut 6 bases from V and 1 base from J, with 14 bases between. The CDR3 covers 15 residues. CDR3 sequence (DNA): TGTGCCAGCAGGCCGACTAGGCTACGCACAGATACGCAGTATTTT. Residues: CASRPTRLRTDTQYF.

This clonotype was seen a few times. The rearrangement links TRBV15 to TRBJ2-5, with no clear D. This CDR3 comprises 12 residues. Germline-derived CDR1 and CDR2 are LNHNV and YYDKDF (reference sequence). The V gene lost 8 bases and the J gene lost 6 bases, with 13 bases spanning the gap. In DNA, the CDR3 is TGTGCCACCCGGCGAGGAGAAAAGACCCAGTACTTC. Protein sequence: CATRRGEKTQYF.

The CDR3 DNA is TGTGCCAGCAGTTACTCTCCTAGCGGTTCCTACAATGAGCAGTTCTTC. Its translation is CASSYSPSGSYNEQFF. V is TRBV6-5 and J is TRBJ2-1; 7 nucleotides line up with TRBD2. CDR3 size: 16 residues. Losses at the gene ends were 0 bases for V and 1 base for J; bases not matched to a gene: 3. In germline, CDR1 is MNHEY, CDR2 SVGAGI.

The count of this clonotype is one. The V and J genes are TRBV6-6 and TRBJ1-5; maybe TRBD1 (5 bases). Deletions cut 2 bases from V and 5 bases from J, with 13 bases between. Looked up from germline, CDR1 is MNHNY and CDR2 is SVGAGI (reference sequence). This CDR3 region has 15 residues. CDR3 protein: CASSYGAARDQPQHF. For the CDR3, the DNA is TGTGCCAGCAGTTACGGGGCGGCAAGGGATCAGCCCCAGCATTTT.

V and J are TRBV20-1 and TRBJ2-1, with 9 bases identical to TRBD2. The V segment lost 8 bases and the J segment 2 bases; nucleotides outside the gene matches: 13. Germline CDR1 and CDR2: DFQATT and SNEGSKA (reference sequence). CDR3 length: 16 residues. The CDR3 loop is CSYNVAGASTYNEQFF. The CDR3 DNA follows: TGCAGTTATAACGTAGCGGGGGCCTCAACCTACAATGAGCAGTTCTTC.

The rearrangement joins TRBV6-5 to TRBJ1-2; no reliable D call. CDR1 and CDR2 (germline): MNHEY, SVGAGI. The CDR3 spans 16 residues. With 6 bases removed from V and 0 bases from J, the gap between germline ends came to 17 bases. CDR3 nucleotide sequence: TGTGCCAGCAGCTTGGTAGGCGGGCTTGCTAACTATGGCTACACCTTC. This codes for CASSLVGGLANYGYTF.

This clonotype was recorded a few times. V is TRBV7-2 and J is TRBJ2-1; D not resolved. V lost 6 bases and J lost 6, with 15 bases in between. The CDR3 runs 14 residues. Germline-derived CDR1 and CDR2 are SGHTA and FQGNSA. CDR3 residues: CASSQRRGPNEQFF. In DNA form, the CDR3 reads TGTGCCAGCAGTCAAAGAAGAGGTCCCAATGAGCAGTTCTTC.

This chain joins TRBV28 and TRBJ2-1; D perhaps matches TRBD2 (5 bases). From germline, CDR1 is MDHEN and CDR2 SYDVKM. Between the trimmed V and J ends, which lost 3 bases and 4 bases, there was a span of 19 bases. This CDR3 is built from 17 residues. CDR3 DNA sequence: TGTGCCAGCAGTTTGCCATTCACTAGAGGCGGGTACAATGAGCAGTTCTTC. Encoded protein: CASSLPFTRGGYNEQFF. The whole variable domain, remainder taken from reference TRBV28 and TRBJ2-1, is DVKVTQSSRYLVKRTGEKVFLECVQDMDHENMFWYRQDPGLGLRLIYFSYDVKMKEKGDIPEGYSVSREKKERFSLILESASTNQTSMYLCASSLPFTRGGYNEQFFGPGTRLTVL.

This chain connects TRBV12-3 or TRBV12-4 to TRBJ2-1; either TRBD1 or TRBD2 may supply D (5 bases each). Between the trimmed V and J ends, which lost 7 bases and 3 bases, there was a span of 16 bases. This CDR3 contains 15 residues. CDR3 protein: CASNQDGAGYNEQFF. CDR3 sequence (DNA): TGTGCCAGCAACCAAGACGGGGCCGGCTACAATGAGCAGTTCTTC.

The V call is TRBV6-2 or TRBV6-3, the J call TRBJ2-1; 9 bases agree with TRBD1. Germline loops: CDR1 MNHEY, CDR2 SVGEGT. Trimming took 1 base from V and 4 from J; bases not matched to a gene: 5. The CDR3 extends over 16 amino acids. The CDR3, as DNA: TGTGCCAGCAGTTACTTACCGGGACAGGGTTACAATGAGCAGTTCTTC. Amino acid sequence: CASSYLPGQGYNEQFF.

This clonotype has only one observation. The chain links TRBV4-3 to TRBJ2-5; 8 bases match TRBD2. Germline V gene lookup returns CDR1 LGHNA and CDR2 YSLEER. This CDR3 region has 17 residues. J lost 3 bases, V lost 1 base, and 10 bases had no gene match. The CDR3 DNA is TGCGCCAGCAGCCAAGGTCCACCGGGACTAGGAAAAGAGACCCAGTACTTC. Protein product: CASSQGPPGLGKETQYF.

This clonotype was recorded many times. The V and J genes are TRBV29-1 and TRBJ2-1, with D perhaps TRBD1 (5 bases). Trimming removed 6 bases at V and 4 bases at J, with 16 bases between. CDR1 and CDR2 from the germline V gene are SQVTM and ANQGSEA. This CDR3 contains 14 residues. CDR3 DNA: TGCAGCGTATTAGGGGTGTCGGAGTACAATGAGCAGTTCTTC. It is translated as CSVLGVSEYNEQFF.

This clonotype was found a few times. The gene calls are TRBV20-1 and TRBJ2-1; 11 bases line up with TRBD2. Looked up from germline, CDR1 is DFQATT and CDR2 is SNEGSKA (reference sequence). The CDR3 is 17 residues long. The junction had 5 bases not matched to a gene; V was cut back by 0 bases and J by 1 base. CDR3 loop: CSARDPIAGGSYNEQFF. In DNA form, the CDR3 reads TGCAGTGCTAGAGATCCCATAGCGGGGGGGTCCTACAATGAGCAGTTCTTC.

The table lists this clonotype with a count of one. The V gene is TRBV10-3, the J gene TRBJ2-5; D may be TRBD2 (7 bases). The CDR3 totals 14 residues. Germline V CDR1 and CDR2: ENHRY, SYGVKD. The V end lost 0 bases, the J end lost 13 bases, and 18 bases lay between the germline ends. CDR3 protein: CAISESIGGGGGYF. The CDR3 DNA follows: TGTGCCATCAGTGAGTCCATCGGCGGGGGCGGTGGGTACTTC.

The CDR3 nucleotides are TGCAGTGCTAAGAGACTACGGACAGGTTGGGGAGGGGAGACCCAGTACTTC. Its translation: CSAKRLRTGWGGETQYF. The chain carries TRBV20-1 and TRBJ2-4; D assignment may be TRBD1 or TRBD2 (7 bases each). Judging by the DNA end, TRBJ2-5 fits better; the J call may be wrong. The CDR3 contains 17 residues. Germline assignment: CDR1 DFQATT and CDR2 SNEGSKA (reference sequence).

This clonotype was seen a handful of times. The V gene is TRBV7-2, the J gene TRBJ2-3; TRBD1 matches at 9 bases. This CDR3 is built from 14 residues. The trim removed 5 bases at V and 5 bases at J, leaving 5 bases unmatched. Germline V CDR1 and CDR2: SGHTA, FQGNSA. CDR3 in amino acids: CASSKTGGRDTQYF. Here the CDR3 DNA reads TGTGCCAGCAGCAAGACAGGGGGAAGAGATACGCAGTATTTT.

This clonotype was recorded only once. The V gene is TRBV5-1, the J gene TRBJ2-1, with TRBD2 matching 11 bases. The CDR3 contains 18 residues. V lost 0 bases and J lost 6; bases outside the gene matches: 11. Germline V CDR1 and CDR2: SGHRS, YFSETQ. The CDR3 loop is CASSLDSRLAGGPNEQFF. The CDR3 DNA sequence: TGCGCCAGCAGCTTGGACTCCCGGTTAGCGGGGGGGCCCAATGAGCAGTTCTTC.

The rearrangement joins TRBV2 to TRBJ2-5; perhaps TRBD1 as D (6 bases). V was clipped by 6 bases and J by 2 bases, with 10 bases between them. Germline CDR1 SNHLY, CDR2 FYNNEI. The CDR3 extends over 13 amino acids. In DNA, the CDR3 is TGTGCCAGCAGAGACGGACAGCAAGAGACCCAGTACTTC. It translates to CASRDGQQETQYF. The whole variable domain, filled in from reference TRBV2 and TRBJ2-5, reads EPEVTQTPSHQVTQMGQEVILRCVPISNHLYFYWYRQILGQKVEFLVSFYNNEISEKSEIFDDQFSVERPDGSNFTLKIRSTKLEDSAMYFCASRDGQQETQYFGPGTRLLVL.

The gene calls are TRBV20-1 and TRBJ2-1; D might be TRBD1 (5 bases). V was trimmed by 5 bases and J by 9 bases, leaving 20 bases between them. CDR3 length: 14 amino acids. The V gene's germline CDR1 is DFQATT and CDR2 SNEGSKA (reference sequence). CDR3 in DNA: TGCAGTGCTCCAACCGTGACAGCCCTTAGTGAGCAGTTCTTC. This encodes CSAPTVTALSEQFF.

V gene TRBV20-1 combines with J gene TRBJ2-1; 7 positions agree with TRBD1. V shed 7 bases and J 7 bases; nucleotides not matched to a gene: 10. This CDR3 comprises 13 residues. The V gene's germline CDR1 is DFQATT and CDR2 SNEGSKA (reference sequence). The CDR3 nucleotides read TGCAGTGTCAGAGGACAGGCAGGGAATGAGCAGTTCTTC. Protein product: CSVRGQAGNEQFF.

This clonotype was seen a handful of times. V and J are TRBV6-2 or TRBV6-3 and TRBJ1-2, with D unclear. The germline V gene encodes CDR1 MNHEY and CDR2 SVGEGT. V gave up 2 bases and J gave up 1 base, with 5 bases separating them. This CDR3 region has 13 residues. DNA of the CDR3: TGTGCCAGCAGTTACGACAATAACTATGGCTACACCTTC. It encodes CASSYDNNYGYTF.

This chain uses TRBV27 with TRBJ1-2; TRBD1 aligns across 9 bases. V lost 6 bases to trimming and J lost 8 bases; unmatched junction nucleotides: 13. Per germline, CDR1 MNHEY and CDR2 SMNVEV (reference sequence). CDR3 size: 15 residues. The CDR3 bases are TGTGCCAGCAGGCAGCCCGGACAGGGGCTCGACGGCTACACCTTC. Amino acid sequence: CASRQPGQGLDGYTF.

The rearrangement uses TRBV27 and TRBJ2-1; possibly TRBD1 or TRBD2 for D (5 bases each). Per germline, CDR1 MNHEY and CDR2 SMNVEV (reference sequence). The germline V and J ends were trimmed by 4 bases and 8 bases, with 18 bases remaining between them. This CDR3 spans 15 amino acids. CDR3 amino acids: CASSSFSGAVYEQFF. CDR3 DNA sequence: TGTGCCAGCAGTTCCTTCTCCGGGGCTGTTTATGAGCAGTTCTTC.

This chain connects TRBV5-1 to TRBJ2-3, with D maybe TRBD1 (5 bases). CDR1 is SGHRS, CDR2 YFSETQ, per germline. This CDR3 has 15 amino acids. Trimming took 3 bases from V and 5 from J, leaving 16 bases between them. CDR3 coding DNA: TGCGCCAGCAGCTCCCCCGAAGGGGCTGGAGATACGCAGTATTTT. Its protein is CASSSPEGAGDTQYF.

The chain is built from TRBV7-9 and TRBJ2-1; 9 positions match TRBD2. This CDR3 has 14 residues. Trimming at V came to 5 bases and at J to 6 bases, leaving 5 bases not matched to a gene. The germline CDR1 and CDR2 sequences are SEHNR and FQNEAQ (reference sequence). The CDR3 bases are TGTGCCAGCAGCCCGACTAGCGGATTCAATGAGCAGTTCTTC. Its protein is CASSPTSGFNEQFF.

This chain connects TRBV9 to TRBJ2-1, with 10 nucleotides matching TRBD2. J lost 8 bases, V lost 3 bases, and 8 bases had no gene match. Germline-derived CDR1 and CDR2 are SGDLS and YYNGEE. The CDR3 extends over 15 amino acids. The CDR3 reads CASSGSGGAYDEQFF. The CDR3 nucleotides read TGTGCCAGCAGCGGAAGCGGGGGGGCCTATGATGAGCAGTTCTTC. Full variable domain (outside the CDR3, taken from reference TRBV9 and TRBJ2-1): DSGVTQTPKHLITATGQRVTLRCSPRSGDLSVYWYQQSLDQGLQFLIQYYNGEERAKGNILERFSAQQFPDLHSELNLSSLELGDSALYFCASSGSGGAYDEQFFGPGTRLTVL.